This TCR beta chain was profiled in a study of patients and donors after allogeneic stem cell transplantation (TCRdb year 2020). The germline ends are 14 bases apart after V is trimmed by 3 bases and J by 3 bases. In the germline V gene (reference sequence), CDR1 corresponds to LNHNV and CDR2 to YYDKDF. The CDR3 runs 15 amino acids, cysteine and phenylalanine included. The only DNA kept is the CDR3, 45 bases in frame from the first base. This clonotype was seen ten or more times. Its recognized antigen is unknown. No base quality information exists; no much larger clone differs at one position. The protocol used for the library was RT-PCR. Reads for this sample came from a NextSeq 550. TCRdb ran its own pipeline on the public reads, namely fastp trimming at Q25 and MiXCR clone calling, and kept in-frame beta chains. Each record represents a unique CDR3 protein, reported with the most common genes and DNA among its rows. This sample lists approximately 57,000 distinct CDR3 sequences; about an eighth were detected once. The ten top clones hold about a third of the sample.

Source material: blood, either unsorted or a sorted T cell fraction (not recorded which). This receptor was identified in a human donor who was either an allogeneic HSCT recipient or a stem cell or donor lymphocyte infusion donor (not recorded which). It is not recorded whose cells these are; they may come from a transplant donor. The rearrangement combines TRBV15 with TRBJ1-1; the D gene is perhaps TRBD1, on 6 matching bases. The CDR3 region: CATSSPPGGHTEAFF. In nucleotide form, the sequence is TGTGCCACCAGCAGTCCTCCCGGGGGGCACACTGAAGCTTTCTTT.